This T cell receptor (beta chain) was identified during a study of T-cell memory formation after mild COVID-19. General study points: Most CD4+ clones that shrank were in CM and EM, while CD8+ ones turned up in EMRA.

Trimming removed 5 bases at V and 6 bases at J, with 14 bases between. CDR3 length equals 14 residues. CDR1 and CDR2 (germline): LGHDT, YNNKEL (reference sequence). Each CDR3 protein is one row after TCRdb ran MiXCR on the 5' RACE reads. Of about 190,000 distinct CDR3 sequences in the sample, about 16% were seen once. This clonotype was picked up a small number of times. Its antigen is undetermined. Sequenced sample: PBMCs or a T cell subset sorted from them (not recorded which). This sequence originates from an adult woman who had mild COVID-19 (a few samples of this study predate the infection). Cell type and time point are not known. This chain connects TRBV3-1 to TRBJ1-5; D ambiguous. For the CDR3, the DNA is TGTGCCAGCAGCGGTACCCTGGGTGGTCAGCCCCAGCATTTT. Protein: CASSGTLGGQPQHF. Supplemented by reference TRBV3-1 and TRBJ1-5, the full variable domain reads DTAVSQTPKYLVTQMGNDKSIKCEQNLGHDTMYWYKQDSKKFLKIMFSYNNKELIINETVPNRFSPKSPDKAHLNLHINSLELGDSAVYFCASSGTLGGQPQHFGDGTRLSIL.